A selection of T cell receptor beta chains follows, all from one sample in a study of T-cell reconstitution after alpha-beta-depleted transplantation in children. TCRdb passed the PCR reads through MiXCR, listing each CDR3 protein once. Of about 230,000 distinct CDR3 sequences listed, about 9.6% were seen once; the top ten hold about 4.8%. The starting material was PBMCs from the stem cell graft donor, obtained from the stem cell graft. These receptors came from a human donor who donated a stem cell graft to a child with SCID. Each CDR3 is given with its conserved first and last residue. The order of the fields is J gene, D gene, clone size, V gene, CDR3 protein, CDR3 DNA. D genes are given only for firm matches. A row's size may be missing; if present it is once, few, many or a size class.

j_call: TRBJ2-2
d_call: TRBD1
clone_size: many
v_call: TRBV2
cdr3_aa: CASSLQGPNTGELFF
cdr3_nt: TGTGCCAGCAGTCTACAGGGGCCGAACACCGGGGAGCTGTTTTTT

j_call: TRBJ2-7
d_call: -
clone_size: many
v_call: TRBV10-3
cdr3_aa: CAISDQVGSYEQYF
cdr3_nt: TGTGCCATCAGTGACCAGGTAGGCTCCTACGAGCAGTACTTC

j_call: TRBJ2-1
d_call: -
clone_size: many
v_call: TRBV20-1
cdr3_aa: CSATRRGPHLRDEQFF
cdr3_nt: TGCAGTGCCACACGCCGGGGACCCCACCTGAGGGATGAGCAGTTCTTC

j_call: TRBJ2-3
d_call: TRBD2
clone_size: many
v_call: TRBV20-1
cdr3_aa: CSALAGGLDTQYF
cdr3_nt: TGCAGTGCTCTAGCGGGGGGGTTAGATACGCAGTATTTT

j_call: TRBJ1-2
d_call: -
clone_size: many
v_call: TRBV4-1
cdr3_aa: CASSLLGGERAGYTF
cdr3_nt: TGCGCCAGCAGTCTCCTTGGCGGCGAGAGGGCCGGCTACACCTTC

j_call: TRBJ2-2
d_call: -
clone_size: -
v_call: TRBV18
cdr3_aa: CASSPVKAGELFF
cdr3_nt: TGTGCCAGCTCACCAGTTAAAGCCGGGGAGCTGTTTTTT

j_call: TRBJ2-1
d_call: TRBD2
clone_size: many
v_call: TRBV7-8
cdr3_aa: CASSFVRGDNEQFF
cdr3_nt: TGTGCCAGCAGCTTTGTTCGGGGGGACAATGAGCAGTTCTTC

j_call: TRBJ1-4
d_call: -
clone_size: many
v_call: TRBV6-1
cdr3_aa: CASSPVSKGNEKLFF
cdr3_nt: TGTGCCAGCAGTCCTGTCTCGAAGGGCAATGAAAAACTGTTTTTT

j_call: TRBJ2-3
d_call: -
clone_size: many
v_call: TRBV7-9
cdr3_aa: CASSSETRQGADTQYF
cdr3_nt: TGTGCCAGCAGCTCCGAGACTAGGCAAGGAGCAGATACGCAGTATTTT

j_call: TRBJ2-1
d_call: -
clone_size: many
v_call: TRBV20-1
cdr3_aa: CSAGAEGEQFF
cdr3_nt: TGCAGTGCTGGGGCAGAGGGGGAGCAGTTCTTC

j_call: TRBJ1-4
d_call: TRBD1
clone_size: -
v_call: TRBV5-1
cdr3_aa: CASRRDSEEKLFF
cdr3_nt: TGCGCCAGCAGACGGGACAGCGAGGAAAAACTGTTTTTT

j_call: TRBJ1-6
d_call: TRBD1
clone_size: many
v_call: TRBV7-2
cdr3_aa: CASSTAGGRVGSPLHF
cdr3_nt: TGTGCCAGCAGTACTGCAGGGGGCAGGGTGGGATCACCCCTCCACTTT

j_call: TRBJ1-4
d_call: -
clone_size: many
v_call: TRBV20-1
cdr3_aa: CSALHDNADEKLFF
cdr3_nt: TGCAGTGCTCTCCACGACAATGCCGACGAAAAACTGTTTTTT

j_call: TRBJ1-1
d_call: -
clone_size: few
v_call: TRBV28
cdr3_aa: CASSLTGSLNTEAFF
cdr3_nt: TGTGCCAGCAGTCTCACTGGCAGCTTAAACACTGAAGCTTTCTTT

j_call: TRBJ2-5
d_call: -
clone_size: many
v_call: TRBV2
cdr3_aa: CASSIDSFQETQYF
cdr3_nt: TGTGCCAGCAGCATTGACAGTTTCCAAGAGACCCAGTACTTC

j_call: TRBJ2-1
d_call: -
clone_size: many
v_call: TRBV5-1
cdr3_aa: CASSNLIDEQFF
cdr3_nt: TGCGCCAGCAGCAACCTAATCGATGAGCAGTTCTTC

j_call: TRBJ2-3
d_call: TRBD2
clone_size: many
v_call: TRBV20-1
cdr3_aa: CSASPDSGGYTDTQYF
cdr3_nt: TGCAGTGCTAGTCCAGATAGCGGGGGCTACACAGATACGCAGTATTTT

j_call: TRBJ1-2
d_call: TRBD1
clone_size: many
v_call: TRBV4-1
cdr3_aa: CASSQPDRDAYGYTF
cdr3_nt: TGCGCCAGCAGCCAACCAGACAGGGATGCCTATGGCTACACCTTC

j_call: TRBJ1-1
d_call: TRBD1
clone_size: many
v_call: TRBV20-1
cdr3_aa: CTGQGNTEAFF
cdr3_nt: TGCACCGGACAGGGGAACACTGAAGCTTTCTTT

j_call: TRBJ1-1
d_call: TRBD1
clone_size: many
v_call: TRBV29-1
cdr3_aa: CSVGQDTEAFF
cdr3_nt: TGCAGCGTGGGACAGGACACTGAAGCTTTCTTT

j_call: TRBJ1-1
d_call: -
clone_size: many
v_call: TRBV18
cdr3_aa: CASSNGTLGMGTEAFF
cdr3_nt: TGTGCCAGCTCTAACGGGACACTGGGGATGGGCACTGAAGCTTTCTTT

j_call: TRBJ1-6
d_call: -
clone_size: many
v_call: TRBV5-1
cdr3_aa: CASSLRLDGSPLHF
cdr3_nt: TGCGCCAGCAGCTTGAGGTTGGACGGTTCACCCCTCCACTTT

j_call: TRBJ2-7
d_call: -
clone_size: few
v_call: TRBV19
cdr3_aa: CASRRGTDYEQYF
cdr3_nt: TGTGCCAGTAGACGCGGGACAGACTACGAGCAGTACTTC

j_call: TRBJ2-2
d_call: -
clone_size: many
v_call: TRBV5-1
cdr3_aa: CASSLRDTNTGELFF
cdr3_nt: TGCGCCAGCAGCTTGAGGGACACCAACACCGGGGAGCTGTTTTTT

j_call: TRBJ2-7
d_call: TRBD2
clone_size: few
v_call: TRBV19
cdr3_aa: CASSMREGTKQYF
cdr3_nt: TGTGCCAGTAGTATGCGGGAGGGTACGAAGCAGTACTTC

j_call: TRBJ2-1
d_call: -
clone_size: many
v_call: TRBV11-2
cdr3_aa: CASSLGRRGTPDVDEQFF
cdr3_nt: TGTGCCAGCAGCTTAGGACGGAGGGGAACCCCGGACGTCGATGAGCAGTTCTTC

j_call: TRBJ2-5
d_call: TRBD2
clone_size: few
v_call: TRBV15
cdr3_aa: CATSRSGGAGETQYF
cdr3_nt: TGTGCCACCAGCCGTAGCGGGGGGGCCGGAGAGACCCAGTACTTC

j_call: TRBJ2-7
d_call: TRBD1
clone_size: many
v_call: TRBV5-1
cdr3_aa: CASSLFGTGAYEQYF
cdr3_nt: TGCGCCAGCAGCTTATTCGGGACAGGGGCTTACGAGCAGTACTTC

j_call: TRBJ2-3
d_call: TRBD2
clone_size: many
v_call: TRBV20-1
cdr3_aa: CSARQASGGDTQYF
cdr3_nt: TGCAGTGCTAGACAGGCTAGCGGGGGTGATACGCAGTATTTT

j_call: TRBJ1-2
d_call: -
clone_size: many
v_call: TRBV28
cdr3_aa: CASSPGGISNYGYTF
cdr3_nt: TGTGCCAGCAGTCCCGGGGGTATTTCTAACTATGGCTACACCTTC

j_call: TRBJ1-3
d_call: -
clone_size: few
v_call: TRBV7-3
cdr3_aa: CASSLSGISGNTIYF
cdr3_nt: TGTGCCAGCAGCTTAAGCGGGATCTCTGGAAACACCATATATTTT

j_call: TRBJ2-5
d_call: TRBD1
clone_size: many
v_call: TRBV24-1
cdr3_aa: CATSDPRTGKETQYF
cdr3_nt: TGTGCCACCAGTGATCCCCGGACAGGGAAGGAGACCCAGTACTTC

j_call: TRBJ2-7
d_call: -
clone_size: many
v_call: TRBV28
cdr3_aa: CASRRGSYEQYF
cdr3_nt: TGTGCCAGCAGGAGGGGCTCCTACGAGCAGTACTTC

j_call: TRBJ1-1
d_call: -
clone_size: many
v_call: TRBV20-1
cdr3_aa: CSARDATGWQGKAFF
cdr3_nt: TGCAGTGCTAGAGATGCTACAGGGTGGCAAGGTAAAGCTTTCTTT

j_call: TRBJ2-3
d_call: TRBD2
clone_size: -
v_call: TRBV20-1
cdr3_aa: CSATFIGGMGDTQYF
cdr3_nt: TGCAGTGCTACGTTCATCGGGGGGATGGGGGATACGCAGTATTTT

j_call: TRBJ2-7
d_call: -
clone_size: many
v_call: TRBV12-3/TRBV12-4
cdr3_aa: CASSFGGGYDYEQYF
cdr3_nt: TGTGCCAGCAGTTTCGGGGGCGGTTACGACTACGAGCAGTACTTC

j_call: TRBJ2-5
d_call: TRBD2
clone_size: many
v_call: TRBV4-2
cdr3_aa: CASSQERGGMETQYF
cdr3_nt: TGTGCCAGCAGCCAGGAGCGGGGGGGCATGGAGACCCAGTACTTC

j_call: TRBJ1-2
d_call: TRBD1
clone_size: many
v_call: TRBV25-1
cdr3_aa: CASSETGAGYTF
cdr3_nt: TGTGCCAGCAGTGAGACAGGGGCTGGCTACACCTTC

j_call: TRBJ2-2
d_call: TRBD2
clone_size: few
v_call: TRBV4-1
cdr3_aa: CASSPVAGGLSGELFF
cdr3_nt: TGCGCCAGCAGCCCTGTAGCGGGGGGGCTCTCAGGGGAGCTGTTTTTT

j_call: TRBJ2-7
d_call: -
clone_size: many
v_call: TRBV20-1
cdr3_aa: CSARDLSTSTATYEQYF
cdr3_nt: TGCAGTGCTAGAGACCTCTCAACTAGTACAGCTACCTACGAGCAGTACTTC

j_call: TRBJ2-3
d_call: TRBD2
clone_size: many
v_call: TRBV14
cdr3_aa: CASSHVPGLETDTQYF
cdr3_nt: TGTGCCAGCAGCCACGTGCCGGGACTAGAAACAGATACGCAGTATTTT

j_call: TRBJ1-6
d_call: -
clone_size: many
v_call: TRBV3-1
cdr3_aa: CASSKEGSFRPWGPLHF
cdr3_nt: TGTGCCAGCAGCAAAGAGGGTTCGTTTAGGCCTTGGGGACCCCTCCACTTT

j_call: TRBJ1-2
d_call: -
clone_size: many
v_call: TRBV12-3/TRBV12-4
cdr3_aa: CASSFSTESYGYTF
cdr3_nt: TGTGCCAGCAGTTTTTCCACCGAGAGCTATGGCTACACCTTC

j_call: TRBJ1-2
d_call: -
clone_size: many
v_call: TRBV4-1
cdr3_aa: CASSQDPGWDGYTF
cdr3_nt: TGCGCCAGCAGCCAAGATCCAGGGTGGGATGGCTACACCTTC

j_call: TRBJ1-2
d_call: -
clone_size: many
v_call: TRBV5-1
cdr3_aa: CASSSQDYGYTF
cdr3_nt: TGCGCCAGCAGCTCCCAGGACTATGGCTACACCTTC

j_call: TRBJ2-3
d_call: -
clone_size: -
v_call: TRBV7-3
cdr3_aa: CASSLIDQGTQYF
cdr3_nt: TGTGCCAGCAGCTTAATTGACCAGGGTACGCAGTATTTT

j_call: TRBJ2-3
d_call: -
clone_size: many
v_call: TRBV2
cdr3_aa: CASLVSDTQYF
cdr3_nt: TGTGCCAGCCTTGTGTCAGATACGCAGTATTTT

j_call: TRBJ1-3
d_call: -
clone_size: many
v_call: TRBV12-3/TRBV12-4
cdr3_aa: CASRPTGVEGNTIYF
cdr3_nt: TGTGCCAGCAGACCGACAGGAGTGGAGGGAAACACCATATATTTT